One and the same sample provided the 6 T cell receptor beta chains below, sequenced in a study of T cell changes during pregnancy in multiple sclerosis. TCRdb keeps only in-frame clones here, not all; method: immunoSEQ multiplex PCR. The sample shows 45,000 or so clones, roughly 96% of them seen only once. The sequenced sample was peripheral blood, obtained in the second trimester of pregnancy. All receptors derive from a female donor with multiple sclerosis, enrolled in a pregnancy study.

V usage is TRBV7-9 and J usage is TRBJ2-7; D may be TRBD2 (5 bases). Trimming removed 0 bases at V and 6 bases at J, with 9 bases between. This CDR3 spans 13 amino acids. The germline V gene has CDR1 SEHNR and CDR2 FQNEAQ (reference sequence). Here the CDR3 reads CASSLATRVEQYF. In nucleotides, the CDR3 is TGTGCCAGCAGCTTAGCGACGAGGGTCGAGCAGTACTTC.

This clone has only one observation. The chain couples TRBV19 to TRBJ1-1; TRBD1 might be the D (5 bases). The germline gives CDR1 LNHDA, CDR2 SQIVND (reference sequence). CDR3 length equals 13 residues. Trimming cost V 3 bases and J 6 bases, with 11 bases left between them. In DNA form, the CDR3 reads TGTGCCAGTAGTATCTCTCGGGGGGCTGAAGCTTTCTTT. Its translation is CASSISRGAEAFF. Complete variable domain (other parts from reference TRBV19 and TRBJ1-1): DGGITQSPKYLFRKEGQNVTLSCEQNLNHDAMYWYRQDPGQGLRLIYYSQIVNDFQKGDIAEGYSVSREKKESFPLTVTSAQKNPTAFYLCASSISRGAEAFFGQGTRLTVV.

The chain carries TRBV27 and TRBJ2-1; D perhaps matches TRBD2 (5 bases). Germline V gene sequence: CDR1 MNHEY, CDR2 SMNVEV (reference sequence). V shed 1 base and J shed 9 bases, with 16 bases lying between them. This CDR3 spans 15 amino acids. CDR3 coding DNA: TGTGCCAGCAGTTTATATTTCACGGGATTGGCTGAGCAGTTCTTC. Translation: CASSLYFTGLAEQFF.

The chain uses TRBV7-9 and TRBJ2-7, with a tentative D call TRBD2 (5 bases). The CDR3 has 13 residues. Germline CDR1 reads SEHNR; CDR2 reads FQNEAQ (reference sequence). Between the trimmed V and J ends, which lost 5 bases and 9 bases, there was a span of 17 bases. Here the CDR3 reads CASSASAGLGQYF. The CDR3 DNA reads TGTGCCAGCAGCGCGTCCGCGGGCCTAGGGCAGTACTTC.

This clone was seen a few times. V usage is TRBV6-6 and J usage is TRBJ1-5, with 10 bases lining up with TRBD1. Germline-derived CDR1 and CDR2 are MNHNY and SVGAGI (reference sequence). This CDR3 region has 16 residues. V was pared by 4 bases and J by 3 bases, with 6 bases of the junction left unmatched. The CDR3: CASSFGQGDYNQPQHF. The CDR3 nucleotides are TGTGCCAGCAGTTTTGGACAGGGGGACTACAATCAGCCCCAGCATTTT.

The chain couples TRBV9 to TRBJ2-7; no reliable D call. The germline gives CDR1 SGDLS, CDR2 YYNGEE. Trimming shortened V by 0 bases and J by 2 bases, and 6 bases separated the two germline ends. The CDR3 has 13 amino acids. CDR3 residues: CASSVDSTYEQYF. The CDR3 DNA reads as TGTGCCAGCAGCGTAGACAGCACCTACGAGCAGTACTTC.